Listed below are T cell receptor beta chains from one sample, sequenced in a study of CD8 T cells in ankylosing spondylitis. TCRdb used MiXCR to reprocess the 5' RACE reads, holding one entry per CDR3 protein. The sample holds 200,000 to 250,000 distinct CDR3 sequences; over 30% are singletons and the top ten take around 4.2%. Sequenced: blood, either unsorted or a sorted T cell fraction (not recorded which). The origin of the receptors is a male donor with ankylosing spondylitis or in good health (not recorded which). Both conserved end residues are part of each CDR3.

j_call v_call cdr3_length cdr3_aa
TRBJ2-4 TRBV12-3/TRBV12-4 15 CASSPLGGAKNIQYF
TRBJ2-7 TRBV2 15 CASSGGTARLHEQYF
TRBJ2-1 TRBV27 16 CASRGISGGALNEQFF
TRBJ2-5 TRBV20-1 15 CSARDLRFGQETQYF
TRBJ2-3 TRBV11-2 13 CASSLRPADTQYF
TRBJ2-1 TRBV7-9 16 CASSLGLRSSYNEQFF
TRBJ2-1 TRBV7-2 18 CASSLAGNPQRWSNEQFF
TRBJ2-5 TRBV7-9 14 CASSLIRSQETQYF
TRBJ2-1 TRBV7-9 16 CASSFGGGGPYNEQFF
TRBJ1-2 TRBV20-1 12 CSAQSGADGYTF
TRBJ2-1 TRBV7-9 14 CASSSEGRTWEQFF
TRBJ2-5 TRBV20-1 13 CSASSLAGGAQYF
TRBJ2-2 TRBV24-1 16 CATSDTRGWDTGELFF
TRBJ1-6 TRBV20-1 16 CSAILTGREYNSPLHF
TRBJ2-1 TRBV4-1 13 CASSQEYGTQGIF
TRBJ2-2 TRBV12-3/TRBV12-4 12 CASSDYTGELFF
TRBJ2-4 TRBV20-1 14 CSATHGTAKNIQYF
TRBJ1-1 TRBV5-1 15 CASSHITNLNTEAFF
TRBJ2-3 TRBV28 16 CASSSRTSGTTDTQYF
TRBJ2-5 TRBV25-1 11 CASSRLETQYF
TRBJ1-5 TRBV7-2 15 CASSLVGGSNQPQHF
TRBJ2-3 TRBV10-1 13 CASSDTGKGSQYF
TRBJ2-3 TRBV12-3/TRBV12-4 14 CASSLGPDTDTQYF
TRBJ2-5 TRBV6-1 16 CASSHLAATFRETQYF
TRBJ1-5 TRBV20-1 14 CSAREAGGSTAQHF
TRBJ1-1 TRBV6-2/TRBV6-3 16 CASSYSVDRLNTEAFF
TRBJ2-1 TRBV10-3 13 CAIGPRTYNEQFF
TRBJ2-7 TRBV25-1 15 CASSERAGDSYEQYF
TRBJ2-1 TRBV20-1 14 CSARDPGSNNEQFF
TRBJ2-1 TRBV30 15 CAWDGGGGSYNEQFF
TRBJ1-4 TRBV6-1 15 CATQGFGTPGEKLFF
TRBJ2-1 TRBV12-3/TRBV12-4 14 CASSPNDRGNEQFF
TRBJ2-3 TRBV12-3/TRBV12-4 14 CASSQGLVADTQYF
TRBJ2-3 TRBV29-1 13 CSVGGLGTDTQYF
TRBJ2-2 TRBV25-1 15 CASREDRGDTGELFF
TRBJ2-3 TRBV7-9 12 CASSFGSDTQYF
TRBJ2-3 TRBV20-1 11 CSADRGDTQYF
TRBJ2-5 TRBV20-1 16 CSARLRSASVWETQYF
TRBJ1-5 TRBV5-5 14 CASSSGAPYQPQHF
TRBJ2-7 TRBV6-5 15 CASRLAGTGLNEQYF
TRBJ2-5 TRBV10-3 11 CAISVSGNQYF
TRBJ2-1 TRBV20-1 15 CSARRTGVLGNEQFF
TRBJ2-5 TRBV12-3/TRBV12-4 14 CASSLSLGRETQYF
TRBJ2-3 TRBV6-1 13 CASRRSSTDTQYF
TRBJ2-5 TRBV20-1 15 CSARGEGQAQETQYF